These 32 T cell receptor beta chains share one sample of origin, sequenced in a study of metastatic and nonmetastatic thyroid tumors. TCRdb re-clonotyped the PCR reads through MiXCR. The repertoire holds around 23,000 clones, with over 25% as singletons. Every patient was untreated before thyroid surgery. Sequenced input: tumor tissue. The receptors come from a female donor with papillary thyroid cancer or a benign thyroid nodule (not recorded which). Some clones in this sample may be carry-over from other donors' samples.

This clone is termed medium-sized (0.01 to 0.1%). Other DNA sequences within the sample encode an identical CDR3. The chain uses TRBV6-1 and TRBJ2-6; 9 nucleotides match TRBD1. In germline, CDR1 is MNHNS, CDR2 SASEGT. J lost 0 bases, V lost 6 bases, and 6 bases had no gene match. CDR3 size: 17 residues. CDR3 DNA sequence: TGTGCCAGCAGACTCGGACAGGGGAGCTCTGGGGCCAACGTCCTGACTTTC. The encoded protein is CASRLGQGSSGANVLTF.

This clone was seen ten or more times. This sequence joins TRBV2 and TRBJ1-2; 10 bases are a match to TRBD1. This CDR3 contains 14 residues. Trimming removed 8 bases from V and 4 bases from J; junction bases left unmatched: 7. Germline CDR1 SNHLY, CDR2 FYNNEI. The CDR3 DNA reads TGTGCCAGCTTGAGACAGGGGGCCATCTATGGCTACACCTTC. This sequence encodes CASLRQGAIYGYTF.

This chain joins TRBV20-1 and TRBJ1-3; D gene ambiguous. Germline V gene sequence: CDR1 DFQATT, CDR2 SNEGSKA (reference sequence). Trimming took 3 bases from V and 2 from J, leaving 11 bases between them. CDR3 length: 14 residues. The CDR3 loop reads CSASSGWTGNTIYF. Here the CDR3 DNA reads TGCAGTGCTAGTTCGGGGTGGACTGGAAACACCATATATTTT.

The sample holds many counts of this clone. The gene calls are TRBV18 and TRBJ2-3, with TRBD2 identical over 7 bases. This CDR3 spans 14 amino acids. The V gene's germline CDR1 is KGHSH and CDR2 LQKENI. V gave up 6 bases and J gave up 0 bases; unmatched junction bases: 3. In DNA, the CDR3 is TGTGCCAGCTCGGAGCGGGGCAGCACAGATACGCAGTATTTT. Protein sequence: CASSERGSTDTQYF.

This clone occurred many times. V usage is TRBV30 and J usage is TRBJ1-1, with 8 nucleotides matching TRBD1. The V gene's germline CDR1 is GTSNPN and CDR2 SVGIG (reference sequence). The CDR3 extends over 16 amino acids. J lost 1 base, V lost 4 bases, and 11 bases had no gene match. CDR3 protein: CAWTIGTGGSNTEAFF. CDR3 sequence (DNA): TGTGCCTGGACCATAGGGACAGGCGGCTCGAACACTGAAGCTTTCTTT.

In its sample, this clone ranks as medium-sized. This chain connects TRBV30 to TRBJ1-5; 7 nucleotides match TRBD1. Trimming took 5 bases from V and 6 from J; bases not matched to a gene: 7. CDR1 GTSNPN and CDR2 SVGIG come from the germline V gene (reference sequence). There are 13 residues in the CDR3. The CDR3 loop is CAWDAGGTQPQHF. Written as DNA, the CDR3 is TGTGCCTGGGATGCAGGGGGGACTCAGCCCCAGCATTTT.

Points on this clone: Its ends do not fully match the called genes, so a read error is possible. DNA of the CDR3: TGTGCCATCAGTTGGGGAGGGAACACCGGGGAGCTGTTTTTT. This encodes CAISWGGNTGELFF. J is TRBJ2-2 and V is TRBV6-2 or TRBV6-3; the D gene is possibly TRBD2 (6 bases). The germline V gene has CDR1 MNHEY and CDR2 SVGEGT. CDR3 length: 14 residues.

This clone has a count of ten or more. The chain carries TRBV4-2 and TRBJ2-5; D remains unclear. The CDR3 is 13 amino acids. The V end lost 3 bases, the J end lost 5 bases, and 10 bases lay between the germline ends. Germline V CDR1 and CDR2: LGHNA, YNFKEQ. This CDR3 reads CASSQSTKETQYF. The CDR3 DNA sequence: TGTGCCAGCAGCCAGTCGACCAAGGAGACCCAGTACTTC.

DNA of the CDR3: TGTGCCAGCAGCTTTACACATAGCTCCTACGAGCAGTACTTC. This codes for CASSFTHSSYEQYF. The rearrangement joins TRBV5-4 to TRBJ2-7; no clear D. Germline lookup yields CDR1 SGHNT and CDR2 YYREEE (reference sequence). V was trimmed by 2 bases and J by 0 bases, leaving 9 bases between them. The CDR3 is made up of 14 amino acids. The whole variable domain, remainder taken from reference TRBV5-4 and TRBJ2-7, is ETGVTQSPTHLIKTRGQQVTLRCSSQSGHNTVSWYQQALGQGPQFIFQYYREEENGRGNFPPRFSGLQFPNYSSELNVNALELDDSALYLCASSFTHSSYEQYFGPGTRLTVT.

This clone was seen only a few times. The V call is TRBV6-1, the J call TRBJ1-3, with 7 bases fitting TRBD1. The ends lost 4 bases at V and 4 bases at J; junction bases unmatched: 10. This CDR3 has 16 residues. The germline gives CDR1 MNHNS, CDR2 SASEGT. The CDR3 sequence: CASSARPRDSGNTIYF. For the CDR3, the DNA is TGTGCCAGCAGTGCTCGTCCCCGGGACAGCGGAAACACCATATATTTT.

Only a few counts were recorded for this clone. The chain employs TRBV6-5 and TRBJ2-3; TRBD2 agrees at 7 bases. The CDR3 totals 15 residues. V trimming: 5 bases; J trimming: 5 bases; junction bases outside the gene matches: 10. In germline, CDR1 is MNHEY, CDR2 SVGAGI. The chain's CDR3 is CASSTSAGVGDTQYF. CDR3 nucleotides: TGTGCCAGCAGTACTAGCGCCGGAGTCGGAGATACGCAGTATTTT.

Of note for this clone: A much larger clone sits a single nucleotide away, making a read error possible. This sample also contains other DNA sequences that code for the same CDR3. The chain carries TRBV7-2 and TRBJ2-4, with 8 bases fitting TRBD1. Germline CDR1 reads SGHTA; CDR2 reads FQGNSA. The CDR3 has 14 amino acids. DNA for the CDR3: TGTGCCAGCAGCCCGACAGGGGTGAGGAACACTCAGTACTTC. Amino acid sequence: CASSPTGVRNTQYF.

This clone was detected a few times. The chain recombines TRBV12-3 or TRBV12-4 with TRBJ2-2; D unresolved. The CDR3 length is 15 residues. Trimming took 1 base from V and 13 from J, leaving 19 bases between them. DNA of the CDR3: TGTGCCAGCAGTTTAGAAGGGTCCTGCCTACCTTGGCTGTTTTTT. Translated: CASSLEGSCLPWLFF.

In this sample, this clone is medium-sized. The CDR3 DNA sequence: TGTGCCAGCAGACCTGGGGGAGCCGGCATCAAGCAGTACTTC. This encodes CASRPGGAGIKQYF. V and J are TRBV12-3 or TRBV12-4 and TRBJ2-7; D is tentatively TRBD1 or TRBD2 (5 bases each). V was cut by 6 bases and J by 8 bases, with 20 bases left in between. The CDR3 covers 14 residues.

This clone was picked up a small number of times. The V call is TRBV2, the J call TRBJ2-7; D is perhaps TRBD1 (5 bases). Germline-derived CDR1 and CDR2 are SNHLY and FYNNEI. The CDR3 is 13 amino acids. The germline V and J ends were trimmed by 10 bases and 6 bases, with 19 bases remaining between them. CDR3 DNA sequence: TGTGCCAAAAGTCCCATTCAGGGATCCGAGCAGTACTTC. Its protein product is CAKSPIQGSEQYF.

This clone was seen repeatedly, ten times or more. The V call is TRBV10-1, the J call TRBJ2-5, with 10 nucleotides matching TRBD2. The CDR3 sequence is 15 residues long. Unmatched junction bases numbered 12, after V lost 10 bases and J lost 4 bases. Germline-derived CDR1 and CDR2 are WNHNN and SYGVQD (reference sequence). CDR3 sequence: CANNCSSGGPETQYF. CDR3 DNA: TGCGCCAACAATTGTAGTAGCGGGGGGCCAGAGACCCAGTACTTC.

This chain connects TRBV20-1 to TRBJ2-7; tentatively, D is TRBD1 (6 bases). V lost 5 bases and J lost 6, with 14 bases in between. The CDR3 has 12 residues. Germline V gene sequence: CDR1 DFQATT, CDR2 SNEGSKA (reference sequence). This CDR3 is CSAGRDRREQYF. As DNA, the CDR3 is TGCAGTGCTGGGAGAGACAGGCGCGAGCAGTACTTC.

In regard to this clone: Compared with germline, one end of the junction differs, possibly owing to a read error. This chain uses TRBV5-1 with TRBJ2-1; 7 nucleotides align to TRBD2. The CDR3 runs to 16 residues. CDR1 and CDR2 (germline): SGHRS, YFSETQ. The CDR3 region is CASSLDRWGGDNEQFF. In nucleotides, the CDR3 is TGCGCCAGTAGCTTGGACCGATGGGGAGGGGACAATGAGCAGTTCTTC.

This clone is medium-sized. The rearrangement links TRBV12-3 or TRBV12-4 to TRBJ1-2; TRBD1 might be the D (5 bases). The CDR3 extends over 13 amino acids. V was shortened by 5 bases and J by 6 bases, with 13 bases between the two germline ends. This CDR3 reads CASSRLLGDGYTF. Here the CDR3 DNA reads TGTGCCAGCAGTCGGCTGCTAGGGGATGGCTACACCTTC.

About this clone itself: Sequence at one end of the junction differs from germline and may be a read error. V usage is TRBV11-2 and J usage is TRBJ1-6; TRBD1 might be the D (6 bases). CDR1 SGHAT and CDR2 FQNNGV come from the germline V gene. The CDR3 has 15 amino acids. Here the CDR3 reads CASILAWTVDSPLHF. DNA of the CDR3: TGTGCCAGCATCTTAGCTTGGACAGTGGATTCACCCCTCCACTTT.

This clone appeared once. This chain links TRBV11-2 with TRBJ2-7, with TRBD1 as a possible D gene (5 bases). The germline V gene encodes CDR1 SGHAT and CDR2 FQNNGV. The V and J ends lost 7 bases and 3 bases respectively, with 16 bases between them. There are 14 residues in the CDR3. The CDR3: CASIPAGIVYEQYF. The CDR3 DNA follows: TGTGCCAGCATCCCGGCAGGGATTGTCTACGAGCAGTACTTC.

This clone was detected ten times or more. This chain uses TRBV6-1 with TRBJ2-7; 8 bases align to TRBD2. Per the germline V gene, CDR1 is MNHNS and CDR2 is SASEGT. The CDR3 totals 13 residues. V shed 4 bases, J shed 6 bases, and the junction held 5 bases outside the gene matches. The CDR3 reads CASSGPGTSEQYF. The CDR3 DNA sequence: TGTGCCAGCAGTGGCCCCGGGACTAGCGAGCAGTACTTC.

This clone was observed many times. The chain uses TRBV6-5 and TRBJ1-2; D call uncertain. CDR1 and CDR2 (germline): MNHEY, SVGAGI. V was trimmed by 0 bases and J by 3 bases, leaving 8 bases between them. The CDR3 runs to 14 residues. CDR3: CASSYSRQDYGYTF. As DNA, the CDR3 is TGTGCCAGCAGTTACTCGCGACAAGACTATGGCTACACCTTC.

The sample holds a few counts of this clone. The chain has TRBV6-1 and TRBJ1-2; a possible D gene is TRBD1 (5 bases). The CDR3 runs 15 residues. V shed 6 bases and J shed 8 bases, with 22 bases lying between them. Germline-derived CDR1 and CDR2 are MNHNS and SASEGT. Here the CDR3 DNA reads TGTGCCAGCAGCGAGCGGATCGGGGACGAGAGGGGCTACACCTTC. It encodes CASSERIGDERGYTF.

The V call is TRBV5-1, the J call TRBJ2-1, with D possibly TRBD2 on 6 matching bases. CDR1 and CDR2 (germline): SGHRS, YFSETQ. The germline V and J ends were trimmed by 2 bases and 6 bases, with 12 bases remaining between them. CDR3 length equals 14 residues. The CDR3 region is CASSFSGDPNEQFF. In DNA form, the CDR3 reads TGCGCCAGCAGCTTTAGCGGAGACCCCAATGAGCAGTTCTTC.

This clone was observed a handful of times. The chain has TRBV6-1 and TRBJ1-1; the D is unclear. This CDR3 region has 13 residues. The germline CDR1 and CDR2 sequences are MNHNS and SASEGT. Trimming removed 5 bases from V and 1 base from J, with 8 bases in between. CDR3 sequence: CASSSGPNTEAFF. CDR3 nucleotides: TGTGCCAGCAGTTCCGGTCCGAACACTGAAGCTTTCTTT.

This chain uses TRBV5-6 with TRBJ2-7, with D possibly being TRBD2 (5 bases). V was cut by 4 bases and J by 4 bases, with 15 bases left in between. The germline CDR1 and CDR2 sequences are SGHDT and YYEEEE. This CDR3 has 14 residues. The CDR3 DNA follows: TGTGCCAGCAGCGTGAGCGGAATCCGATACGAGCAGTACTTC. This translates into CASSVSGIRYEQYF.

The table lists this clone with many counts. The gene calls are TRBV2 and TRBJ2-5; TRBD1 matches at 11 bases. The CDR3 is 15 amino acids. Germline CDR1 is SNHLY and CDR2 is FYNNEI. J gave up 5 bases and V 6 bases, and 8 bases lay outside the gene matches. The CDR3 region is CASRNGQGARETQYF. CDR3 sequence (DNA): TGTGCCAGCAGGAATGGACAGGGGGCGCGGGAGACCCAGTACTTC.

This clone qualifies as medium-sized. Other DNA sequences in this sample translate to the same CDR3. J is TRBJ2-7 and V is TRBV5-1, with 10 positions matching TRBD2. CDR3 length equals 14 residues. Germline V lookup: CDR1 SGHRS, CDR2 YFSETQ. V dropped 2 bases and J dropped 7; count of bases not matched to a gene: 6. The CDR3 loop reads CASSFGLAAREQYF. CDR3 sequence (DNA): TGCGCCAGCAGCTTCGGACTAGCGGCCAGGGAGCAGTACTTC.

DNA for the CDR3: TGTGCCAGCAGCTTAGGGGGCGGCGGGAGCTCCTACGAGCAGTACTTC. Translating gives CASSLGGGGSSYEQYF. J is TRBJ2-7 and V is TRBV11-2, with 7 bases identical to TRBD2. The CDR3 spans 16 residues. CDR1 is SGHAT and CDR2 is FQNNGV in the germline V gene. V lost 1 base to trimming and J lost 0 bases; unmatched junction nucleotides: 6.

A word on this clone: A junction end diverges from the germline sequence, so it may reflect a read error. The chain recombines TRBV30 with TRBJ2-2; D unresolved. This CDR3 spans 12 amino acids. CDR1 GTSNPN and CDR2 SVGIG come from the germline V gene (reference sequence). The CDR3 DNA is TGTTCCTGGAGTTCGTCGGTCGGGGAGCTGTTTTTT. Its translation: CSWSSSVGELFF.

This clone was detected many times. V gene TRBV5-1 combines with J gene TRBJ1-4, with 7 positions matching TRBD1. V lost 4 bases and J lost 8; bases outside the gene matches: 11. The V gene's germline CDR1 is SGHRS and CDR2 YFSETQ. The CDR3 covers 15 residues. CDR3 DNA: TGCGCCAGCAGCCGTCTCTCAGGGGGGAACGAAAAACTGTTTTTT. This translates into CASSRLSGGNEKLFF.